Each of the 31 T cell receptor beta chains below was sequenced from the same sample in a study of blood T cell repertoires in COVID-19. Profiling relied on immunoSEQ multiplex PCR, and the TCRdb table lists in-frame clones only, not all of them. In the table there are some 130,000 clones, 70% to 90% of which are singletons. The source material was peripheral blood. The receptors derive from a woman between 45 and 65 years old who had recovered from COVID-19.

The chain combines TRBV18 with TRBJ2-3, with 8 bases matching TRBD1. The CDR3 is 16 residues long. Trimming cost V 1 base and J 1 base; bases outside gene matches: 4. Germline-derived CDR1 and CDR2 are KGHSH and LQKENI. The CDR3 region is CASSPLQGAGTDTQYF. The CDR3 nucleotides are TGTGCCAGCTCACCACTTCAGGGGGCCGGCACAGATACGCAGTATTTT.

V is TRBV4-1 and J is TRBJ1-1, with D uncertain. V was cut by 0 bases and J by 5 bases, with 13 bases left in between. Germline V gene lookup returns CDR1 MGHRA and CDR2 YSYEKL. This CDR3 is built from 15 residues. The CDR3 loop reads CASSQDRLGETEAFF. CDR3 in DNA: TGCGCCAGCAGCCAAGATCGCCTGGGAGAGACTGAAGCTTTCTTT.

V usage is TRBV7-2 and J usage is TRBJ1-4; D gene uncertain. The CDR3 sequence is 12 residues long. Looked up from germline, CDR1 is SGHTA and CDR2 is FQGNSA. Trimming took off 3 bases at V and 5 bases at J, with 4 bases between the two ends. This CDR3 reads CASSFANEKLFF. In nucleotides, the CDR3 is TGTGCCAGCAGCTTCGCGAATGAAAAACTGTTTTTT.

The CDR3, as DNA: TGTGCCAGCAGCCAGGACAGGGGAGGAGGGGAGCTGTTTTTT. This sequence encodes CASSQDRGGGELFF. The chain joins TRBV4-2 to TRBJ2-2; 9 bases map to TRBD1. The CDR3 runs to 14 residues. Germline V gene lookup returns CDR1 LGHNA and CDR2 YNFKEQ. Unmatched junction bases numbered 4, after V lost 3 bases and J lost 8 bases.

The chain uses TRBV6-5 and TRBJ1-2; D gene uncertain. The V end lost 2 bases, the J end lost 4 bases, and 11 bases lay between the germline ends. This CDR3 spans 14 amino acids. The germline gives CDR1 MNHEY, CDR2 SVGAGI. The CDR3 nucleotides read TGTGCCAGCAGTTACGGGCCCGGGAGCTATGGCTACACCTTC. It specifies CASSYGPGSYGYTF.

The chain is built from TRBV7-2 and TRBJ1-1; unclear D gene. The germline gives CDR1 SGHTA, CDR2 FQGNSA. This CDR3 is built from 13 residues. V lost 1 base to trimming and J lost 8 bases, with 11 bases between them. This CDR3 reads CASSLVGRQEAFF. CDR3 nucleotide sequence: TGTGCCAGCAGCTTAGTAGGGAGGCAAGAAGCTTTCTTT.

The V and J genes are TRBV2 and TRBJ1-4; TRBD1 might be the D (5 bases). Germline V gives CDR1 SNHLY, CDR2 FYNNEI. The CDR3 runs 13 residues. The germline V and J ends were trimmed by 2 bases and 8 bases, with 9 bases remaining between them. CDR3 loop: CASSENRREKLFF. The CDR3 DNA reads as TGTGCCAGCAGTGAAAACAGGCGAGAAAAACTGTTTTTT.

CDR3 DNA: TGTGCCAGCAGTTCCCCGCTAGCGGGAGTATGGGAGCAGTTCTTC. This sequence encodes CASSSPLAGVWEQFF. V is TRBV27 and J is TRBJ2-1, with 10 bases aligning to TRBD2. J lost 10 bases, V lost 4 bases, and 10 bases had no gene match. CDR3 length: 15 residues. Germline V gives CDR1 MNHEY, CDR2 SMNVEV (reference sequence).

This chain joins TRBV29-1 and TRBJ2-7; 13 bases match TRBD2. Trimming took 5 bases from V and 0 from J; bases not matched to a gene: 7. Germline assignment: CDR1 SQVTM and CDR2 ANQGSEA. The CDR3 consists of 16 residues. CDR3 bases: TGCAGCGTTACTAAGGGACTAGCGGGGACCTCCTACGAGCAGTACTTC. This translates into CSVTKGLAGTSYEQYF.

V is TRBV5-1 and J is TRBJ2-3; no clear D gene. Trimming cost V 3 bases and J 6 bases, with 11 bases left between them. The V gene's germline CDR1 is SGHRS and CDR2 YFSETQ. The CDR3 spans 13 residues. CDR3: CASSSAVRDTQYF. The CDR3 DNA sequence: TGCGCCAGCAGCTCCGCCGTACGGGATACGCAGTATTTT.

This clone has just a few counts. This chain connects TRBV2 to TRBJ2-2; 8 bases are shared with TRBD2. V lost 4 bases and J lost 5; bases outside the gene matches: 3. This CDR3 contains 14 residues. In germline, CDR1 is SNHLY, CDR2 FYNNEI. The CDR3 loop reads CASSGAGETGELFF. The CDR3 DNA reads TGTGCCAGCAGTGGAGCGGGAGAGACCGGGGAGCTGTTTTTT.

This clone was seen a single time. V is TRBV4-2 and J is TRBJ2-7; D is uncertain. The CDR3 totals 15 residues. CDR1 is LGHNA and CDR2 is YNFKEQ in the germline V gene. Trimming shortened V by 0 bases and J by 6 bases, and 15 bases separated the two germline ends. CDR3 DNA sequence: TGTGCCAGCAGCCAAGACCCCCTTTCGACTGGCGAGCAGTACTTC. This sequence encodes CASSQDPLSTGEQYF.

This sequence joins TRBV5-1 and TRBJ2-6, with D unclear. Trimming took off 0 bases at V and 0 bases at J, with 10 bases between the two ends. Germline CDR1 and CDR2: SGHRS and YFSETQ. The CDR3 consists of 17 residues. CDR3 amino acids: CASSLVVSGSGANVLTF. In DNA, the CDR3 is TGCGCCAGCAGCTTGGTCGTGTCGGGCTCTGGGGCCAACGTCCTGACTTTC. Using reference TRBV5-1 and TRBJ2-6 for the parts outside the CDR3, the full variable domain is KAGVTQTPRYLIKTRGQQVTLSCSPISGHRSVSWYQQTPGQGLQFLFEYFSETQRNKGNFPGRFSGRQFSNSRSEMNVSTLELGDSALYLCASSLVVSGSGANVLTFGAGSRLTVL.

The rearrangement links TRBV7-8 to TRBJ2-7; 11 bases match TRBD2. The CDR3 consists of 16 residues. Germline CDR1 SGHVS, CDR2 FQNEAQ. Losses at the gene ends were 1 base for V and 3 bases for J; bases not matched to a gene: 5. The CDR3 loop is CASSLGGLAVFYEQYF. CDR3 bases: TGTGCCAGCAGCTTAGGGGGACTAGCGGTTTTCTACGAGCAGTACTTC. The variable domain in full, completed from reference TRBV7-8 and TRBJ2-7, reads GAGVSQSPRYKVAKRGQDVALRCDPISGHVSLFWYQQALGQGPEFLTYFQNEAQLDKSGLPSDRFFAERPEGSVSTLKIQRTQQEDSAVYLCASSLGGLAVFYEQYFGPGTRLTVT.

In DNA form, the CDR3 reads TGTGCCAGCAGCCTCGGGCCAGGGTGGAACACTGAAGCTTTCTTT. Its translation is CASSLGPGWNTEAFF. The chain employs TRBV11-2 and TRBJ1-1; D might be TRBD1 (5 bases). This CDR3 has 15 amino acids. The V end lost 5 bases, the J end lost 1 base, and 14 bases lay between the germline ends. Germline CDR1 is SGHAT and CDR2 is FQNNGV. The whole variable domain, remainder taken from reference TRBV11-2 and TRBJ1-1, is EAGVAQSPRYKIIEKRQSVAFWCNPISGHATLYWYQQILGQGPKLLIQFQNNGVVDDSQLPKDRFSAERLKGVDSTLKIQPAKLEDSAVYLCASSLGPGWNTEAFFGQGTRLTVV.

As to this clone: Different DNA sequences within this sample yield the same CDR3. This chain uses TRBV7-3 with TRBJ2-2; D is perhaps TRBD1 (5 bases). In germline, CDR1 is SGHTA, CDR2 FQGTGA. The CDR3 spans 13 residues. Trimming took off 5 bases at V and 4 bases at J, with 8 bases between the two ends. CDR3 DNA: TGTGCCAGCAGCCTGCAGGGCACCGGGGAGCTGTTTTTT. Protein: CASSLQGTGELFF.

The CDR3 coding sequence is TGTGGGAGCAGCCCCGGGGTAGCGGGAGTGGATGAGCAGTTCTTC. Its protein product is CGSSPGVAGVDEQFF. This sequence joins TRBV7-9 and TRBJ2-1; 9 nucleotides agree with TRBD2. Germline V gene sequence: CDR1 SEHNR, CDR2 FQNEAQ (reference sequence). The CDR3 length is 15 residues.

In DNA, the CDR3 is TGTGCCAGCGGAAGACAGGGATCCTCCTACGAGCAGTACTTC. Translated, it gives CASGRQGSSYEQYF. The J gene is TRBJ2-7, the V gene TRBV2; 7 bases agree with TRBD1. This CDR3 is 14 amino acids long. Trimming took 8 bases from V and 0 from J; bases not matched to a gene: 7. Germline V gene sequence: CDR1 SNHLY, CDR2 FYNNEI.

This sequence joins TRBV6-1 and TRBJ1-2; D unresolved. There are 12 residues in the CDR3. Per germline, CDR1 MNHNS and CDR2 SASEGT. Trimming took off 2 bases at V and 4 bases at J, with 5 bases between the two ends. The CDR3 protein is CASSEYSYGYTF. As DNA, the CDR3 is TGTGCCAGCAGTGAATACAGCTATGGCTACACCTTC.

The rearrangement uses TRBV4-2 and TRBJ1-1, with D possibly being TRBD1 (6 bases). Germline CDR1 reads LGHNA; CDR2 reads YNFKEQ. This CDR3 spans 14 amino acids. Trimming removed 4 bases from V and 5 bases from J, with 14 bases in between. CDR3 loop: CASSRQRQDTEAFF. The CDR3 DNA follows: TGTGCCAGCAGCCGGCAAAGACAGGATACTGAAGCTTTCTTT.

The rearrangement links TRBV2 to TRBJ1-5; the D gene is possibly TRBD1 (5 bases). The germline V and J ends were trimmed by 6 bases and 3 bases, with 6 bases remaining between them. CDR1 is SNHLY, CDR2 FYNNEI, per germline. The CDR3 loop spans 12 amino acids. CDR3: CASRQDNQPQHF. In DNA form, the CDR3 reads TGTGCCAGCAGACAGGACAATCAGCCCCAGCATTTT.

This clone was seen once. The gene calls are TRBV9 and TRBJ2-5, with 9 bases that match TRBD2. The CDR3 covers 15 residues. V trimming: 4 bases; J trimming: 3 bases; junction bases outside the gene matches: 7. Per the germline V gene, CDR1 is SGDLS and CDR2 is YYNGEE. CDR3 nucleotide sequence: TGTGCCAGCAGCTTTAGCGGGGGCCTGGAAGAGACCCAGTACTTC. Amino acids: CASSFSGGLEETQYF.

The chain recombines TRBV3-1 (or the pseudogene TRBV3-2) with TRBJ2-1; D not certain. CDR3 length: 11 amino acids. The V and J ends lost 2 bases and 10 bases respectively, with 6 bases between them. The germline V gene encodes CDR1 LGHDT and CDR2 YNNKEL (reference sequence). Written as DNA, the CDR3 is TGTGCCAGCAGCCAATTATTCGAGCAGTTCTTC. It specifies CASSQLFEQFF.

This chain connects TRBV7-9 to TRBJ2-3, with 8 bases matching TRBD2. The V and J ends lost 2 bases and 6 bases, in that order; junction bases with no gene match: 4. CDR3 size: 14 residues. Germline CDR1 is SEHNR and CDR2 is FQNEAQ (reference sequence). CDR3 DNA: TGTGCCAGCAGCTTATCCGGGACTAGGGATACGCAGTATTTT. Translated, it gives CASSLSGTRDTQYF.

This clone was observed a single time. The chain recombines TRBV7-2 with TRBJ2-5; TRBD2 matches at 9 bases. Germline-derived CDR1 and CDR2 are SGHTA and FQGNSA. This CDR3 contains 14 residues. With 8 bases clipped from V and 5 bases from J, the junction kept 9 bases outside the gene matches. The CDR3 DNA reads as TGTGCCAGCCAACGTGGGACTAGCCATGAGACCCAGTACTTC. It yields the protein CASQRGTSHETQYF.

The chain's CDR3 is CAWSALRRGSVNYEQYF. CDR3 nucleotide sequence: TGTGCCTGGAGTGCCTTACGCCGGGGATCCGTTAACTACGAGCAGTACTTC. This chain connects TRBV30 to TRBJ2-7, with a tentative D call TRBD2 (5 bases). The V gene's germline CDR1 is GTSNPN and CDR2 SVGIG (reference sequence). V was trimmed by 1 base and J by 3 bases, leaving 22 bases between them. The CDR3 contains 17 residues.

J is TRBJ2-3 and V is TRBV6-5; the D gene is possibly TRBD2 (5 bases). This CDR3 is 12 amino acids long. CDR1 and CDR2 (germline): MNHEY, SVGAGI. Trimming cost V 4 bases and J 5 bases, with 7 bases left between them. The CDR3 here is CASSWTGDTQYF. The CDR3 DNA reads TGTGCCAGCAGTTGGACTGGAGATACGCAGTATTTT.

The V and J genes are TRBV29-1 and TRBJ2-5; 8 bases line up with TRBD1. V trimming: 5 bases; J trimming: 5 bases; junction bases outside the gene matches: 7. The CDR3 is 13 residues long. Germline lookup yields CDR1 SQVTM and CDR2 ANQGSEA. DNA for the CDR3: TGCAGCGTTTACAGGGGGGAAAGTGAGACCCAGTACTTC. Translation gives CSVYRGESETQYF.

V gene TRBV6-2 or TRBV6-3 combines with J gene TRBJ2-1; the D gene is possibly TRBD2 (6 bases). Germline loops: CDR1 MNHEY, CDR2 SVGEGT. V lost 0 bases and J lost 7, with 22 bases in between. This CDR3 has 18 amino acids. The CDR3 protein is CASSYSRADPQAGNEQFF. The CDR3 bases are TGTGCCAGCAGTTACTCGAGGGCGGACCCACAAGCGGGTAATGAGCAGTTCTTC.

The chain is built from TRBV4-3 and TRBJ2-7; D is unclear. CDR3 size: 15 residues. The germline V and J ends were trimmed by 1 base and 3 bases, with 13 bases remaining between them. CDR1 and CDR2 (germline): LGHNA, YSLEER. CDR3 nucleotide sequence: TGCGCCAGCAGCCAAGTCGAGGCTCTCTTCTACGAGCAGTACTTC. Its translation is CASSQVEALFYEQYF.

The V gene is TRBV28, the J gene TRBJ1-2; 7 nucleotides agree with TRBD1. With 3 bases clipped from V and 4 bases from J, the junction kept 2 bases outside the gene matches. CDR1 and CDR2 from the germline V gene are MDHEN and SYDVKM. The CDR3 runs to 13 residues. CDR3 nucleotides: TGTGCCAGCAGTTTGACAGGGCCCTATGGCTACACCTTC. Amino acids: CASSLTGPYGYTF.